These T cell receptor beta chains were read from a single sample in a study of blood T cells in healthy people across ages. TCRdb itself ran the 5' RACE reads through MiXCR, one entry per CDR3 protein. This sample carries 550,000 to 650,000 distinct CDR3 sequences, approximately 26% of them seen once, and the ten largest clones take approximately 3.5%. These records were also assigned to another study, of T cells of mothers and their children.

Source material: blood. Receptors originate from a boy between 2 and 10 years old in good health. Each CDR3 is given with its conserved first and last residue. The D gene is left open where the match is weak. A clone size is listed for some rows: how often the clone was seen (once, few, many), or a class if it is expanded.

clone_size: .
d_call: .
j_call: TRBJ1-2
v_call: TRBV6-5
cdr3_aa: CASTLGGLSIGYTF
cdr3_nt: TGTGCCAGCACCCTCGGGGGTCTGAGTATAGGCTACACCTTC

clone_size: few
d_call: .
j_call: TRBJ2-7
v_call: TRBV20-1
cdr3_aa: CSAPGGAYSYEQYF
cdr3_nt: TGCAGTGCTCCAGGCGGGGCCTACTCCTACGAGCAGTACTTC

clone_size: .
d_call: .
j_call: TRBJ2-1
v_call: TRBV5-6
cdr3_aa: CASSLAGAVSYNEQFF
cdr3_nt: TGTGCCAGCAGCTTGGCCGGGGCTGTTTCCTACAATGAGCAGTTCTTC

clone_size: .
d_call: TRBD2
j_call: TRBJ2-5
v_call: TRBV7-8
cdr3_aa: CASSFGLAGGRETRYF
cdr3_nt: TGTGCCAGCAGCTTCGGGCTAGCGGGGGGGCGTGAGACCCGGTACTTC

clone_size: few
d_call: .
j_call: TRBJ2-1
v_call: TRBV28
cdr3_aa: CASVGARGSSYNEQFF
cdr3_nt: TGTGCCAGCGTTGGGGCCCGAGGGAGCTCCTACAATGAGCAGTTCTTC

clone_size: .
d_call: TRBD2
j_call: TRBJ2-5
v_call: TRBV9
cdr3_aa: CASSVSGRAMETQYF
cdr3_nt: TGTGCCAGCAGCGTTAGCGGGAGGGCGATGGAGACCCAGTACTTC

clone_size: .
d_call: .
j_call: TRBJ1-2
v_call: TRBV3-1
cdr3_aa: CASSQDLLGRTTGYTF
cdr3_nt: TGTGCCAGCAGCCAAGATCTCCTCGGCAGAACGACTGGCTACACCTTC

clone_size: many
d_call: .
j_call: TRBJ1-5
v_call: TRBV6-1
cdr3_aa: CASSPRPVSNQPQHF
cdr3_nt: TGTGCCAGCAGTCCCCGACCGGTCAGCAATCAGCCCCAGCATTTT

clone_size: few
d_call: TRBD2
j_call: TRBJ2-2
v_call: TRBV14
cdr3_aa: CASSQELAGNTGELFF
cdr3_nt: TGTGCCAGCAGCCAAGAATTAGCGGGGAACACCGGGGAGCTGTTTTTT

clone_size: .
d_call: .
j_call: TRBJ2-6
v_call: TRBV12-3/TRBV12-4
cdr3_aa: CASRTGPTFAANVLTF
cdr3_nt: TGTGCCAGCAGGACGGGACCTACATTTGCGGCCAACGTCCTGACTTTC

clone_size: few
d_call: TRBD2
j_call: TRBJ2-1
v_call: TRBV5-1
cdr3_aa: CASSFLAGGPGNEQFF
cdr3_nt: TGCGCCAGCAGCTTCCTAGCGGGAGGGCCTGGCAATGAGCAGTTCTTC

clone_size: .
d_call: .
j_call: TRBJ2-5
v_call: TRBV21-1
cdr3_aa: CASSTTKQGLETQYF
cdr3_nt: TGTGCCAGCAGCACCACGAAACAGGGATTAGAGACCCAGTACTTC

clone_size: few
d_call: .
j_call: TRBJ1-1
v_call: TRBV12-3/TRBV12-4
cdr3_aa: CASSFGQQVVEAFF
cdr3_nt: TGTGCCAGCAGTTTTGGACAGCAAGTGGTTGAAGCTTTCTTT

clone_size: .
d_call: TRBD1
j_call: TRBJ1-2
v_call: TRBV6-5
cdr3_aa: CASSYGTGIYGYTF
cdr3_nt: TGTGCCAGCAGTTATGGGACAGGGATCTATGGCTACACCTTC

clone_size: .
d_call: TRBD2
j_call: TRBJ2-3
v_call: TRBV10-2
cdr3_aa: CASKSQAGARTDTQYF
cdr3_nt: TGCGCCAGCAAATCACAAGCGGGGGCCCGCACAGATACGCAGTATTTT

clone_size: few
d_call: TRBD2
j_call: TRBJ2-1
v_call: TRBV19
cdr3_aa: CASSTPGLPYNEQFF
cdr3_nt: TGTGCCAGTAGTACTCCGGGACTACCATACAATGAGCAGTTCTTC

clone_size: .
d_call: .
j_call: TRBJ2-6
v_call: TRBV7-9
cdr3_aa: CASSPSTAGVALSGANVLTF
cdr3_nt: TGTGCCAGCAGCCCGAGCACAGCAGGGGTCGCACTCTCTGGGGCCAACGTCCTGACTTTC

clone_size: .
d_call: .
j_call: TRBJ1-2
v_call: TRBV6-6
cdr3_aa: CASSYSTANGYTF
cdr3_nt: TGTGCCAGCAGTTACTCGACAGCGAATGGCTACACCTTC

clone_size: once
d_call: .
j_call: TRBJ2-1
v_call: TRBV12-3/TRBV12-4
cdr3_aa: CASSFSLGVHNEQFF
cdr3_nt: TGTGCCAGCAGCTTCTCTTTAGGGGTCCACAATGAGCAGTTCTTC

clone_size: .
d_call: TRBD2
j_call: TRBJ2-5
v_call: TRBV29-1
cdr3_aa: CSVVWASGQETQYF
cdr3_nt: TGCAGCGTTGTATGGGCTAGCGGGCAAGAGACCCAGTACTTC

clone_size: .
d_call: .
j_call: TRBJ2-3
v_call: TRBV6-5
cdr3_aa: CASSFRRDGTDTQYF
cdr3_nt: TGTGCCAGCAGTTTTCGCAGGGACGGCACAGATACGCAGTATTTT

clone_size: few
d_call: .
j_call: TRBJ1-4
v_call: TRBV9
cdr3_aa: CASSVGGRGEKLFF
cdr3_nt: TGTGCCAGCAGCGTAGGTGGCCGGGGTGAAAAACTGTTTTTT

clone_size: .
d_call: TRBD2
j_call: TRBJ2-5
v_call: TRBV3-1
cdr3_aa: CASSQDKWWEGRQETQYF
cdr3_nt: TGTGCCAGCAGCCAAGATAAGTGGTGGGAGGGCCGCCAAGAGACCCAGTACTTC

clone_size: few
d_call: TRBD2
j_call: TRBJ2-3
v_call: TRBV5-1
cdr3_aa: CASSYPGTSGADTQYF
cdr3_nt: TGCGCCAGCAGCTACCCCGGGACTAGCGGAGCAGATACGCAGTATTTT

clone_size: few
d_call: .
j_call: TRBJ2-3
v_call: TRBV29-1
cdr3_aa: CSVDSGSTDTQYF
cdr3_nt: TGCAGCGTTGATTCCGGGTCCACAGATACGCAGTATTTT

clone_size: .
d_call: TRBD2
j_call: TRBJ2-1
v_call: TRBV7-6
cdr3_aa: CASSFLVAGDEQFF
cdr3_nt: TGTGCCAGCAGCTTCTTGGTAGCGGGAGACGAGCAGTTCTTC

clone_size: .
d_call: TRBD2
j_call: TRBJ2-4
v_call: TRBV20-1
cdr3_aa: CSTSGVLAKNIQYF
cdr3_nt: TGCAGTACCAGCGGGGTACTAGCCAAAAACATTCAGTACTTC

clone_size: few
d_call: .
j_call: TRBJ1-4
v_call: TRBV15
cdr3_aa: CATSREGTGRRELFF
cdr3_nt: TGTGCCACCAGCAGAGAGGGAACGGGGAGGAGAGAACTGTTTTTT

clone_size: few
d_call: .
j_call: TRBJ1-1
v_call: TRBV27
cdr3_aa: CASSYQMGGGTEAFF
cdr3_nt: TGTGCCAGCAGTTATCAAATGGGGGGCGGAACTGAAGCTTTCTTT

clone_size: .
d_call: .
j_call: TRBJ1-1
v_call: TRBV7-2
cdr3_aa: CASRWLGAEAFF
cdr3_nt: TGTGCCAGCAGATGGTTGGGCGCTGAAGCTTTCTTT

clone_size: few
d_call: TRBD1
j_call: TRBJ2-2
v_call: TRBV27
cdr3_aa: CASSLAGTGTGELFF
cdr3_nt: TGTGCCAGCAGTTTAGCCGGGACAGGGACCGGGGAGCTGTTTTTT

clone_size: few
d_call: .
j_call: TRBJ2-7
v_call: TRBV11-2
cdr3_aa: CASSFTGPTYEQYF
cdr3_nt: TGTGCCAGCAGCTTTACAGGGCCGACCTACGAGCAGTACTTC

clone_size: few
d_call: .
j_call: TRBJ2-1
v_call: TRBV9
cdr3_aa: CASSSEDYNEQFF
cdr3_nt: TGTGCCAGCAGCTCAGAGGACTACAATGAGCAGTTCTTC

clone_size: .
d_call: .
j_call: TRBJ1-2
v_call: TRBV6-5
cdr3_aa: CASSRDLKSGYTF
cdr3_nt: TGTGCCAGCAGTCGAGACTTAAAAAGTGGCTACACCTTC